These T cell receptor beta chains were read from a single sample in a study of blood T cell repertoires in COVID-19. Assay used: immunoSEQ multiplex PCR; TCRdb lists only in-frame clones, some missing. The sample consists of about 160,000 clones, over 85% of them appearing once. The sequenced sample consisted of peripheral blood. The receptor set was obtained from an older woman with COVID-19, enrolled during active disease. Both conserved end residues are part of each CDR3. Each record gives: D gene, J gene, CDR3 length, V gene, clone size, CDR3 protein, CDR3 DNA. A D gene is named only where the DNA matches it firmly. The size of a clone is reported for some rows only, either as once, few or many, or as a class for expanded clones.

d_gene: NA; j_gene: TRBJ2-1; len: 16; v_gene: TRBV7-2; abundance: once; CDR3aa: CASSLVGGTSYNEQFF; CDR3nt: TGTGCCAGCAGCTTAGTTGGCGGGACCTCCTACAATGAGCAGTTCTTC
d_gene: TRBD1; j_gene: TRBJ2-3; len: 16; v_gene: TRBV19; abundance: NA; CDR3aa: CASRPPGTGDADTQYF; CDR3nt: TGTGCCAGTAGACCACCCGGGACAGGGGACGCAGATACGCAGTATTTT
d_gene: TRBD1; j_gene: TRBJ1-4; len: 15; v_gene: TRBV6-4; abundance: NA; CDR3aa: CASLLRGTGGEKLFF; CDR3nt: TGTGCCAGCTTACTACGCGGGACAGGCGGCGAAAAACTGTTTTTT
d_gene: NA; j_gene: TRBJ1-2; len: 15; v_gene: TRBV5-1; abundance: NA; CDR3aa: CASSPGSGLGYGYTF; CDR3nt: TGCGCCAGCAGCCCAGGGTCAGGGTTGGGCTATGGCTACACCTTC
d_gene: TRBD1; j_gene: TRBJ2-5; len: 15; v_gene: TRBV11-2; abundance: NA; CDR3aa: CASRQDRGRVETQYF; CDR3nt: TGTGCCAGCAGGCAAGACAGGGGGCGCGTAGAGACCCAGTACTTC
d_gene: NA; j_gene: TRBJ1-5; len: 15; v_gene: TRBV4-3; abundance: once; CDR3aa: CASSQDGQYNQPQHF; CDR3nt: TGCGCCAGCAGCCAAGACGGACAGTACAATCAGCCCCAGCATTTT
d_gene: TRBD1; j_gene: TRBJ1-5; len: 14; v_gene: TRBV19; abundance: NA; CDR3aa: CATDRGFSNQPQHF; CDR3nt: TGTGCCACTGACAGGGGGTTCAGCAATCAGCCCCAGCATTTT
d_gene: NA; j_gene: TRBJ2-7; len: 12; v_gene: TRBV6-5; abundance: NA; CDR3aa: CATLPTSYEQYF; CDR3nt: TGTGCCACCCTACCCACTTCCTACGAGCAGTACTTC
d_gene: NA; j_gene: TRBJ2-7; len: 17; v_gene: TRBV23-1; abundance: NA; CDR3aa: CASSQSRLGATFFEQYF; CDR3nt: TGCGCCAGCAGTCAGAGTCGTTTGGGGGCCACCTTTTTCGAGCAGTACTTC
d_gene: TRBD1; j_gene: TRBJ1-1; len: 15; v_gene: TRBV7-2; abundance: NA; CDR3aa: CASSLRGTGNTEAFF; CDR3nt: TGTGCCAGCAGCTTACGGGGGACAGGGAACACTGAAGCTTTCTTT
d_gene: NA; j_gene: TRBJ1-6; len: 15; v_gene: TRBV30; abundance: NA; CDR3aa: CAWNLDSRHNSPLHF; CDR3nt: TGTGCCTGGAATCTCGACAGCAGACATAATTCACCCCTCCACTTT
d_gene: NA; j_gene: TRBJ1-4; len: 14; v_gene: TRBV19; abundance: once; CDR3aa: CASSSNGANEKLFF; CDR3nt: TGTGCCAGTAGTTCAAACGGGGCTAATGAAAAACTGTTTTTT
d_gene: TRBD1; j_gene: TRBJ1-5; len: 15; v_gene: TRBV5-1; abundance: NA; CDR3aa: CASSLDGDRGQPQHF; CDR3nt: TGCGCCAGCAGCTTGGATGGGGACAGGGGTCAGCCCCAGCATTTT
d_gene: NA; j_gene: TRBJ1-5; len: 15; v_gene: TRBV19; abundance: NA; CDR3aa: CASRTTDNSNQPQHF; CDR3nt: TGTGCCAGTAGAACGACAGATAATAGCAATCAGCCCCAGCATTTT
d_gene: NA; j_gene: TRBJ1-2; len: 9; v_gene: TRBV20-1; abundance: NA; CDR3aa: CSASYGYTF; CDR3nt: TGCAGTGCGTCATATGGCTACACCTTC
d_gene: NA; j_gene: TRBJ1-1; len: 13; v_gene: TRBV19; abundance: NA; CDR3aa: CASSIEVDTEAFF; CDR3nt: TGTGCCAGTAGTATCGAGGTTGACACTGAAGCTTTCTTT
d_gene: NA; j_gene: TRBJ2-3; len: 13; v_gene: TRBV11-3; abundance: NA; CDR3aa: CASSSVRGASQYF; CDR3nt: TGTGCCAGCAGCTCAGTGCGGGGTGCGTCGCAGTATTTT
d_gene: NA; j_gene: TRBJ2-3; len: 14; v_gene: TRBV7-2; abundance: NA; CDR3aa: CASSSLPSGDTQYF; CDR3nt: TGTGCCAGCAGCTCCCTGCCAAGCGGGGATACGCAGTATTTT
d_gene: NA; j_gene: TRBJ1-2; len: 13; v_gene: TRBV7-9; abundance: NA; CDR3aa: CASSPGGLYGYTF; CDR3nt: TGTGCCAGCAGCCCGGGGGGGCTCTATGGCTACACCTTC
d_gene: NA; j_gene: TRBJ1-2; len: 13; v_gene: TRBV7-9; abundance: NA; CDR3aa: CASSLAWRGGYTF; CDR3nt: TGTGCCAGCAGCTTAGCGTGGAGGGGTGGCTACACCTTC